The clone carrying this T cell receptor beta chain was seen ten or more times. The V gene end was trimmed by 5 bases and the J gene end by 2 bases; junction bases not matched to a gene: 7. CDR3 size: 16 residues. Germline lookup yields CDR1 SGHAT and CDR2 FQNNGV. This sample is drawn from a study of T cells in Graves' hyperthyroidism and ophthalmopathy. TCR beta CDR3 regions were amplified from RNA. HTBI primers were the set used in a first-round RT-PCR of the TCR CDR3. TCRdb independently ran MiXCR on the multiplex PCR reads; one entry per CDR3 protein. The sample carries under 300,000 distinct CDR3 sequences, approximately 15% recorded once.

The chain uses TRBV11-2 and TRBJ2-1, with TRBD2 matching over 9 bases. The specimen sequenced was blood. The source is a woman in her 40s with Graves' hyperthyroidism. As DNA, the CDR3 is TGTGCCAGCAGCCAGAGTGCGGGAGGGCCCTACAATGAGCAGTTCTTC. Translated, it gives CASSQSAGGPYNEQFF. Full variable domain (missing parts from reference TRBV11-2 and TRBJ2-1): EAGVAQSPRYKIIEKRQSVAFWCNPISGHATLYWYQQILGQGPKLLIQFQNNGVVDDSQLPKDRFSAERLKGVDSTLKIQPAKLEDSAVYLCASSQSAGGPYNEQFFGPGTRLTVL.